These 20 T cell receptor beta chains originate from one sample sequenced in a study of T cells after yellow fever vaccination. TCRdb analysed the 5' RACE reads with MiXCR anew, one entry per CDR3 protein. Here the sample spans 400,000 or so distinct CDR3 sequences, approximately 10% being singletons. Sequencing was performed on PBMCs, taken on the day of the first yellow fever vaccination. The receptors come from a man aged 18 to 29 who received the YFV17D yellow fever vaccine.

The chain is built from TRBV19 and TRBJ1-6; possibly TRBD1 for D (6 bases). Germline V gene lookup returns CDR1 LNHDA and CDR2 SQIVND (reference sequence). V was trimmed by 4 bases and J by 7 bases, leaving 11 bases between them. The length of the CDR3 is 14 residues. CDR3 in amino acids: CASSRGGENSPLHF. CDR3 bases: TGTGCCAGTAGTAGAGGGGGGGAAAATTCACCCCTCCACTTT.

DNA of the CDR3: TGTGCCAGCAGCTTGATCAGCGTTAATGAAAAACTGTTTTTT. Protein product: CASSLISVNEKLFF. The chain joins TRBV5-6 to TRBJ1-4; no definite D call. This CDR3 comprises 14 residues. Trimming stripped 1 base from V and 4 bases from J, with 8 bases between. CDR1 and CDR2 from the germline V gene are SGHDT and YYEEEE.

The chain links TRBV7-2 to TRBJ2-7, with D tentatively TRBD1 (5 bases). From germline, CDR1 is SGHTA and CDR2 FQGNSA. The CDR3 runs to 15 residues. Trimming left V 2 bases short and J 4 bases short, with 15 bases between. CDR3 sequence reads: CASSLSPRRGYEQYV. The CDR3 nucleotides read TGTGCCAGCAGCTTATCCCCCCGTAGGGGTTACGAGCAGTACGTC.

In its sample, this clonotype was seen a few times. The V call is TRBV11-2, the J call TRBJ2-3; D not resolved. The CDR3 contains 11 residues. Germline V gene lookup returns CDR1 SGHAT and CDR2 FQNNGV. V was cut by 0 bases and J by 6 bases, with 1 base left in between. The CDR3 nucleotides read TGTGCCAGCAGCTTAGATGATACGCAGTATTTT. Protein product: CASSLDDTQYF.

The rearrangement joins TRBV6-2 or TRBV6-3 to TRBJ2-1, with 8 bases aligning to TRBD2. The CDR3 covers 14 residues. From germline, CDR1 is MNHEY and CDR2 SVGEGT. J lost 5 bases, V lost 4 bases, and 4 bases had no gene match. CDR3 in amino acids: CASSFFGGDNEQFF. For the CDR3, the DNA is TGTGCCAGCAGTTTCTTCGGGGGGGACAATGAGCAGTTCTTC.

This sequence joins TRBV5-4 and TRBJ2-5, with a weak D call TRBD1 (5 bases). Trimming stripped 4 bases from V and 2 bases from J, with 9 bases between. The germline V gene has CDR1 SGHNT and CDR2 YYREEE (reference sequence). The CDR3 sequence is 13 residues long. CDR3 coding DNA: TGTGCCAGCAGCAAGGGGCCGCAAGAGACCCAGTACTTC. It encodes CASSKGPQETQYF.

This clonotype was recorded a few times. V gene TRBV7-9 combines with J gene TRBJ1-6; perhaps TRBD1 as D (5 bases). The ends were cut back, 0 bases at V and 9 bases at J, with 18 bases in the middle. Per the germline V gene, CDR1 is SEHNR and CDR2 is FQNEAQ (reference sequence). The CDR3 loop spans 17 amino acids. The CDR3 DNA reads TGTGCCAGCAGCTTAGCGCTTGGGGGTGGCGGTTTTTCACCCCTCCACTTT. This encodes CASSLALGGGGFSPLHF.

This sequence joins TRBV7-9 and TRBJ1-1; the D gene is possibly TRBD1 (5 bases). The CDR3 spans 15 residues. Germline CDR1 and CDR2: SEHNR and FQNEAQ (reference sequence). Trimming took 2 bases from V and 0 from J, leaving 10 bases between them. The CDR3 DNA reads TGTGCCAGCAGCTTAAGGGGACGGTTGAACACTGAAGCTTTCTTT. Protein: CASSLRGRLNTEAFF.

This clonotype was counted only a few times. The gene calls are TRBV20-1 and TRBJ1-5; no clear D. CDR3 length: 15 amino acids. CDR1 DFQATT and CDR2 SNEGSKA come from the germline V gene (reference sequence). V was trimmed by 5 bases and J by 0 bases, leaving 14 bases between them. CDR3 protein: CSAELPQTSNQPQHF. CDR3 sequence (DNA): TGCAGTGCTGAGCTCCCACAGACTAGCAATCAGCCCCAGCATTTT.

V usage is TRBV6-5 and J usage is TRBJ2-7; no definite D call. This CDR3 comprises 13 residues. V lost 2 bases to trimming and J lost 2 bases, with 7 bases between them. Germline CDR1 reads MNHEY; CDR2 reads SVGAGI. CDR3 DNA: TGTGCCAGCAGTTACGATCCCACCTACGAGCAGTACTTC. It yields the protein CASSYDPTYEQYF.

Regarding this clonotype: This may come from a read error, since a much larger clone is one base off. The chain combines TRBV5-1 with TRBJ2-3; a possible D gene is TRBD1 (5 bases). The CDR3 consists of 14 residues. Germline-derived CDR1 and CDR2 are SGHRS and YFSETQ. Trimming removed 0 bases from V and 2 bases from J, with 7 bases in between. The CDR3 spells CASSLARDTDTQYF. The CDR3 bases are TGCGCCAGCAGCTTGGCCAGGGACACAGATACGCAGTATTTT.

V usage is TRBV9 and J usage is TRBJ2-7, with D perhaps matching TRBD1 or TRBD2 (6 bases each). V gave up 0 bases and J gave up 6 bases, with 10 bases separating them. The germline gives CDR1 SGDLS, CDR2 YYNGEE. The CDR3 length is 13 residues. CDR3 region: CASSVAGGPEQYF. The DNA for the CDR3 is TGTGCCAGCAGCGTAGCCGGGGGCCCCGAGCAGTACTTC. Looking up the rest from reference TRBV9 and TRBJ2-7 gives the full variable domain: DSGVTQTPKHLITATGQRVTLRCSPRSGDLSVYWYQQSLDQGLQFLIQYYNGEERAKGNILERFSAQQFPDLHSELNLSSLELGDSALYFCASSVAGGPEQYFGPGTRLTVT.

This clonotype was counted ten times or more. The chain combines TRBV12-3 or TRBV12-4 with TRBJ1-4, with TRBD1 matching 9 bases. The CDR3 has 17 amino acids. With V trimmed by 1 base and J by 6 bases, 9 bases remained unmatched. The chain's CDR3 is CASSLGVTGGADEKLFF. The CDR3 nucleotides read TGTGCCAGCAGTTTAGGGGTCACAGGGGGCGCCGATGAAAAACTGTTTTTT.

The CDR3 loop is CASSQDPRSYNEQFF. CDR3 coding DNA: TGCGCCAGCAGCCAAGATCCCCGCTCCTACAATGAGCAGTTCTTC. The rearrangement uses TRBV4-1 and TRBJ2-1; D unresolved. Per the germline V gene, CDR1 is MGHRA and CDR2 is YSYEKL. The CDR3 covers 15 residues. Trimming left V 0 bases short and J 0 bases short, with 6 bases between.

Here the CDR3 reads CASSAERGAPFQSTDTQYF. In DNA, the CDR3 is TGTGCCAGCAGTGCCGAGCGGGGGGCCCCGTTCCAATCCACAGATACGCAGTATTTT. The chain recombines TRBV12-3 or TRBV12-4 with TRBJ2-3; 9 bases agree with TRBD2. V lost 5 bases, J lost 2 bases, and 17 bases stayed unmatched. CDR3 size: 19 residues.

This chain uses TRBV6-1 with TRBJ1-6, with D unresolved. Germline V gives CDR1 MNHNS, CDR2 SASEGT. Trimming shortened V by 5 bases and J by 10 bases, and 18 bases separated the two germline ends. The CDR3 sequence is 15 residues long. CDR3 in amino acids: CASSRRKVLDSPLHF. CDR3 in DNA: TGTGCCAGCAGTCGACGAAAAGTGCTCGACTCACCCCTCCACTTT.

This clonotype was picked up many times. The chain recombines TRBV12-3 or TRBV12-4 with TRBJ2-2; 11 nucleotides align to TRBD2. The CDR3 has 17 amino acids. Trimming cost V 3 bases and J 3 bases; bases outside gene matches: 6. The CDR3 loop is CASSFFPSGRYTGELFF. CDR3 sequence (DNA): TGTGCCAGCAGTTTTTTTCCTAGCGGGAGGTACACCGGGGAGCTGTTTTTT.

This clonotype was found a few times. The V and J genes are TRBV12-3 or TRBV12-4 and TRBJ1-1; 7 bases are a match to TRBD1. The CDR3 length is 14 residues. V shed 5 bases, J shed 5 bases, and the junction held 8 bases outside the gene matches. The CDR3 region is CASSAGGLGTEAFF. CDR3 nucleotides: TGTGCCAGCAGTGCAGGGGGGCTGGGGACTGAAGCTTTCTTT.

In its sample, this clonotype was seen a few times. The chain couples TRBV10-3 to TRBJ2-2; the D gene is possibly TRBD1 (5 bases). The CDR3 spans 13 residues. V dropped 0 bases and J dropped 13 bases, with 12 bases sitting between them. Germline V gives CDR1 ENHRY, CDR2 SYGVKD. In DNA, the CDR3 is TGTGCCATCAGTGAGTCAGTCCAGGGATGGCTGTTTTTT. This translates into CAISESVQGWLFF.

Only a few counts were recorded for this clonotype. This chain connects TRBV3-1 to TRBJ2-3; TRBD1 or TRBD2 may be the D gene (5 bases each). The CDR3 contains 13 residues. V gave up 2 bases and J gave up 4 bases, with 7 bases separating them. The germline V gene has CDR1 LGHDT and CDR2 YNNKEL (reference sequence). CDR3 residues: CASSQLGADTQYF. The CDR3 nucleotides read TGTGCCAGCAGCCAATTGGGGGCAGATACGCAGTATTTT.